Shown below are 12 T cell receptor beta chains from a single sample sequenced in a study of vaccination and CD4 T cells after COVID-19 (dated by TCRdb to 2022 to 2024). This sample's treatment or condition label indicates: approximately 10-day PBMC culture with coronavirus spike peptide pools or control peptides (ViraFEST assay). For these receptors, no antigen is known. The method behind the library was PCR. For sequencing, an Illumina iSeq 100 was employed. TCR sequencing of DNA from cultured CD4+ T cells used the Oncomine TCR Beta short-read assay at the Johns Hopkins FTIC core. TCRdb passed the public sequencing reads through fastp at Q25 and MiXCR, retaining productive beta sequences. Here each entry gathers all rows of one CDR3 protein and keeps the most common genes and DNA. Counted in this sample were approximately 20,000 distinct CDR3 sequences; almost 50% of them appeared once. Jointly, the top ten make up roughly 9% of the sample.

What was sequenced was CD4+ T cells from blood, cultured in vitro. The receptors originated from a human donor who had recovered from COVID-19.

The CDR3 spells CASRYRDRYNSPLHF. DNA of the CDR3: TGTGCCAGCAGATACCGGGACCGCTATAATTCACCCCTCCACTTT. The rearrangement links TRBV28 to TRBJ1-6, with D tentatively TRBD1 (5 bases). Trimming cost V 6 bases and J 3 bases, with 12 bases left between them. Germline CDR1 and CDR2: MDHEN and SYDVKM. The length of the CDR3 is 15 residues.

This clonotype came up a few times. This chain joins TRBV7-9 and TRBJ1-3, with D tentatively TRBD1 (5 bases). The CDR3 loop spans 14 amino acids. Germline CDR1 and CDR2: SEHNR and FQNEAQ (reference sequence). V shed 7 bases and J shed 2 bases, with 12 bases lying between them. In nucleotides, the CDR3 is TGTGCCAGCATAGGCAAAGGGGCTGGAAACACCATATATTTT. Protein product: CASIGKGAGNTIYF.

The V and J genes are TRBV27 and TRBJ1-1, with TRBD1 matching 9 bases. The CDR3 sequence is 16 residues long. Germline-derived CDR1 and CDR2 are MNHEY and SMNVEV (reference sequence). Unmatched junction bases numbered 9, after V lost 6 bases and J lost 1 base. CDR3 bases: TGTGCCAGCAGCTCGGGACAGGGCTACAGGAACACTGAAGCTTTCTTT. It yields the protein CASSSGQGYRNTEAFF.

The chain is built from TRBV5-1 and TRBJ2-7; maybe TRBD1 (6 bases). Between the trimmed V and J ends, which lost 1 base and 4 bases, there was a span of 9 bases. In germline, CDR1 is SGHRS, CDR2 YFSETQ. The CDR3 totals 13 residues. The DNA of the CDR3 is TGCGCCAGCAGCTTGACGGACAGTTACGAGCAGTACTTC. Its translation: CASSLTDSYEQYF. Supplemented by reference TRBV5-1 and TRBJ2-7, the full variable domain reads KAGVTQTPRYLIKTRGQQVTLSCSPISGHRSVSWYQQTPGQGLQFLFEYFSETQRNKGNFPGRFSGRQFSNSRSEMNVSTLELGDSALYLCASSLTDSYEQYFGPGTRLTVT.

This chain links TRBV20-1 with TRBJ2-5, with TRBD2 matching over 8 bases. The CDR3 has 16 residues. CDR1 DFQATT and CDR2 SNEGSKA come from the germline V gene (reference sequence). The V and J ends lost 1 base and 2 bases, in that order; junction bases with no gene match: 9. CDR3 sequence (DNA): TGCAGTGCTAGAGGAGCACGGGGGGGCGGACAAGAGACCCAGTACTTC. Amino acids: CSARGARGGGQETQYF.

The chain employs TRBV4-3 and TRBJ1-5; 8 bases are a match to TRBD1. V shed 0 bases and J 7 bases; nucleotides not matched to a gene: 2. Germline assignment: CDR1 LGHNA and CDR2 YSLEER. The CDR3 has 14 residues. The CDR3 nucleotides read TGCGCCAGCAGCCAAGAAACAGGGGGGCAGCCCCAGCATTTT. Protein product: CASSQETGGQPQHF.

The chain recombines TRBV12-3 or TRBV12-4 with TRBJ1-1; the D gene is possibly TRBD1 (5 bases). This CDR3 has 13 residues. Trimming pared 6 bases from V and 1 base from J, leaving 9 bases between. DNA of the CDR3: TGTGCCAGCAGCCTACAGGCGAACACTGAAGCTTTCTTT. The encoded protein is CASSLQANTEAFF.

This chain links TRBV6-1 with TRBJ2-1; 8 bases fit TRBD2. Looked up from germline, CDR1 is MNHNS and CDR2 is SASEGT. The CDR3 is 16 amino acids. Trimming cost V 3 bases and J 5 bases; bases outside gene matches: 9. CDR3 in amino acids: CASSDIAGLYNNEQFF. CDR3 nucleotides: TGTGCCAGCAGTGATATAGCGGGACTTTACAACAATGAGCAGTTCTTC.

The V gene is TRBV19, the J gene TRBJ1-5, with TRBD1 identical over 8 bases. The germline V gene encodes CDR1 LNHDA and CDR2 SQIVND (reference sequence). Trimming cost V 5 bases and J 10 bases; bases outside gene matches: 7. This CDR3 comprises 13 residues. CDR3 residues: CASSPTGGHPQHF. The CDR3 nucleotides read TGTGCCAGTAGTCCAACAGGGGGTCATCCCCAGCATTTT.

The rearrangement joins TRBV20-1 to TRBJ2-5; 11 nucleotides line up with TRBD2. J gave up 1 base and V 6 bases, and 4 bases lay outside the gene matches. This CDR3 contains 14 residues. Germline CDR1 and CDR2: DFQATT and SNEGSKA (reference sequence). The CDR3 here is CSAQTSGAQETQYF. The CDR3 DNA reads TGCAGTGCGCAGACTAGCGGGGCCCAAGAGACCCAGTACTTC.

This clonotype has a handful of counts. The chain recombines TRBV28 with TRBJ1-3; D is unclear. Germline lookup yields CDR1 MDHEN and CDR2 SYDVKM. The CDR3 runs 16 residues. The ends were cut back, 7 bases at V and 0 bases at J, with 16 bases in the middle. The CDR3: CASTPPHINSGNTIYF. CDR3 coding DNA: TGTGCCAGCACCCCACCCCACATCAACTCTGGAAACACCATATATTTT.

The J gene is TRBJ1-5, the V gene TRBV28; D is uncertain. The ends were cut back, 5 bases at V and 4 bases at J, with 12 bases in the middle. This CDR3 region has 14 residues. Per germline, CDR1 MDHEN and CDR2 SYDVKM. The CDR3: CASSLPVGNQPQHF. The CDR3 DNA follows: TGTGCCAGCAGTCTTCCCGTGGGGAATCAGCCCCAGCATTTT.